In this sample, the clone carrying this T cell receptor beta chain turned up many times. No antigen is known for it. This sample stems from a study of blood T cells in healthy people across ages. Study outcomes and limitations: One million T cells yielded diversity estimates that were considered underestimates. Conclusively comparing naive with antigen-experienced cells was impossible with unsorted PBMCs.

A second PCR, run for roughly 7 to 11 cycles, used a sample-barcoded 5' primer plus a J-beta primer mix. TCRdb re-called the 5' RACE reads through MiXCR, storing one row per CDR3 protein. Found here are under 1,000,000 distinct CDR3 sequences, roughly 46% of them singletons; the top ten hold over 15%. The V end was cut by 2 bases, the J end by 4 bases, with 12 bases between. CDR3 length: 14 amino acids. The germline CDR1 and CDR2 sequences are DFQATT and SNEGSKA (reference sequence). The J gene is TRBJ2-1, the V gene TRBV20-1; D is perhaps TRBD2 (6 bases). Sequencing was performed on blood. The sequence was collected from a man older than 75 in good health. The CDR3 is CSARRAGRYNEQFF. The CDR3 bases are TGCAGTGCTAGACGGGCAGGGAGGTACAATGAGCAGTTCTTC.